This T cell receptor (beta chain) was recovered during a study of blood T cells in healthy people across ages. This clonotype was seen more than once but under ten times. Isolation of PBMCs gave at least 6 million cells per sample. The CDR3 consists of 13 residues. V lost 10 bases, J lost 4 bases, and 7 bases stayed unmatched. Germline V lookup: CDR1 WSHSY, CDR2 SAAADI. For the second PCR, which ran for 7 to 11 cycles, a sample-barcoded 5' primer and a J-beta primer mix were used. TCRdb passed the 5' RACE reads through MiXCR, listing each CDR3 protein once. The top ten clones hold 10% to 15% of a sample with 650,000 to 1,000,000 distinct CDR3 sequences, 30% to 45% of them seen once.

The chain carries TRBV10-2 and TRBJ1-5; 7 bases map to TRBD1. This clonotype originated in a man aged 18 to 29 in good health. The sequenced sample consisted of blood. The CDR3 bases are TGCGCCACTCAGGGACAGCCAAATCAGCCCCAGCATTTT. Residues: CATQGQPNQPQHF.